Below are 8 T cell receptor beta chains sequenced from a single sample in a study of CD8 T cells in Susac syndrome. An input of 0.5 to 1 ug of RNA was subjected to reverse transcription using random hexamers. TCRdb recomputed calls from the immunoSEQ multiplex PCR reads with MiXCR, one row per CDR3 protein. The data show 250,000 or so distinct CDR3 sequences, just under 95% seen once. The specimen sequenced was CD4+ T cells from PBMCs. These receptors were collected from a human donor with multiple sclerosis.

The chain joins TRBV6-1 to TRBJ2-2, with 10 bases aligning to TRBD1. Unmatched junction bases numbered 9, after V lost 8 bases and J lost 3 bases. CDR1 is MNHNS and CDR2 is SASEGT in the germline V gene. CDR3 length equals 16 residues. CDR3 loop: CASDRGLTQDTGELFF. The DNA of the CDR3 is TGTGCCAGCGACAGGGGGCTCACCCAGGACACCGGGGAGCTGTTTTTT.

The rearrangement joins TRBV4-2 to TRBJ2-2; the D is unclear. Germline CDR1 reads LGHNA; CDR2 reads YNFKEQ. The CDR3 spans 16 residues. V was clipped by 3 bases and J by 5 bases, with 16 bases between them. This CDR3 reads CASSHTRDPRTGELFF. In DNA form, the CDR3 reads TGTGCCAGCAGCCATACTCGCGACCCTCGGACCGGGGAGCTGTTTTTT.

The chain is built from TRBV15 and TRBJ2-1; 10 nucleotides agree with TRBD2. The CDR3 consists of 14 residues. CDR1 is LNHNV, CDR2 YYDKDF, per germline (reference sequence). With 7 bases clipped from V and 5 bases from J, the junction kept 5 bases outside the gene matches. The CDR3 sequence: CATTGLAVHNEQFF. The CDR3 region has the DNA TGTGCCACCACCGGACTAGCGGTCCACAATGAGCAGTTCTTC.

This clonotype has only one observation. The rearrangement links TRBV5-1 to TRBJ1-1; D remains ambiguous. Trimming shortened V by 4 bases and J by 3 bases, and 16 bases separated the two germline ends. Germline V lookup: CDR1 SGHRS, CDR2 YFSETQ. CDR3 length: 15 amino acids. Written as DNA, the CDR3 is TGCGCCAGCAGCCCAACCTATATCCCGGACACTGAAGCTTTCTTT. Its translation is CASSPTYIPDTEAFF.

The rearrangement joins TRBV6-1 to TRBJ2-3; 7 nucleotides align to TRBD1. CDR3 length: 12 amino acids. Losses at the gene ends were 7 bases for V and 4 bases for J; bases not matched to a gene: 2. In germline, CDR1 is MNHNS, CDR2 SASEGT. This CDR3 reads CASIQGADTQYF. CDR3 bases: TGTGCCAGCATCCAGGGGGCAGATACGCAGTATTTT.

This clonotype was recorded only once. V gene TRBV7-6 combines with J gene TRBJ2-7, with D perhaps TRBD1 or TRBD2 (5 bases each). CDR3 length: 14 amino acids. Germline CDR1 reads SGHVS; CDR2 reads FNYEAQ. V lost 0 bases, J lost 4 bases, and 10 bases lay in between. This chain's CDR3 is CASSLAGPGYEQYV. In DNA, the CDR3 is TGTGCCAGCAGCTTAGCGGGGCCGGGATACGAGCAGTACGTC.

This clonotype has a handful of counts. The rearrangement joins TRBV7-3 to TRBJ2-6; no firm D call. CDR3 size: 15 residues. Germline CDR1 is SGHTA and CDR2 is FQGTGA. With 3 bases removed from V and 0 bases from J, the gap between germline ends came to 6 bases. In DNA form, the CDR3 reads TGTGCCAGCAGCTTGGGCCTCTCTGGGGCCAACGTCCTGACTTTC. It translates to CASSLGLSGANVLTF.

J is TRBJ1-1 and V is TRBV2; a possible D gene is TRBD1 (5 bases). The CDR3 totals 11 residues. Trimming pared 7 bases from V and 6 bases from J, leaving 9 bases between. From germline, CDR1 is SNHLY and CDR2 FYNNEI. The CDR3 sequence: CASKLGAEAFF. CDR3 DNA sequence: TGTGCCAGCAAGTTGGGGGCTGAAGCTTTCTTT.